Below are 29 T cell receptor beta chains sequenced from a single sample in a study of T cells expressing NK-cell markers. TCRdb re-called the 5' RACE reads; one entry per CDR3 protein, DNA not given. Its table records around 180,000 distinct CDR3 sequences. Sequenced sample: blood T cells: a sorted CD56 or NKG2C T cell subset, CD4+ or CD8+ T cells, or bulk PBMC T cells (not recorded which). These receptors were taken from a man aged 18 to 69 in good health.

The CDR3 loop reads CASSYSTRGDYGYTF. The chain uses TRBV6-5 and TRBJ1-2. Germline lookup yields CDR1 MNHEY and CDR2 SVGAGI. There are 15 residues in the CDR3.

V is TRBV20-1 and J is TRBJ2-1; without DNA, the TCRdb call of TRBD1 cannot be checked. Looked up from germline, CDR1 is DFQATT and CDR2 is SNEGSKA (reference sequence). This CDR3 spans 13 amino acids. Here the CDR3 reads CSAIRELGNEQFF.

V gene TRBV6-5 combines with J gene TRBJ2-7; TCRdb proposes TRBD1, but this gene call is untestable without DNA. The length of the CDR3 is 15 residues. Germline loops: CDR1 MNHEY, CDR2 SVGAGI. This CDR3 is CASSYLGQDLYEQYF.

The chain carries TRBV14 and TRBJ2-7; the TCRdb D gene call, TRBD1, has no DNA to confirm it. This CDR3 has 14 amino acids. The germline V gene encodes CDR1 SGHDN and CDR2 FVKESK. This CDR3 is CASSKRGFEYEQYF.

This rearrangement joins TRBV15 to TRBJ2-3. Germline V gene lookup returns CDR1 LNHNV and CDR2 YYDKDF (reference sequence). CDR3 length: 15 amino acids. CDR3 region: CATSKGSTSTDTQYF.

The V gene is TRBV9, the J gene TRBJ1-5. The CDR3 runs to 14 residues. Germline V gene sequence: CDR1 SGDLS, CDR2 YYNGEE. The CDR3 sequence: CASSGEGFNQPQHF.

V and J are TRBV19 and TRBJ2-1; TCRdb calls TRBD1, which cannot be checked without DNA. This CDR3 comprises 13 residues. The germline V gene encodes CDR1 LNHDA and CDR2 SQIVND (reference sequence). The CDR3 sequence is CASSFSQGKEQFF. Using reference TRBV19 and TRBJ2-1 for the parts outside the CDR3, the full variable domain is DGGITQSPKYLFRKEGQNVTLSCEQNLNHDAMYWYRQDPGQGLRLIYYSQIVNDFQKGDIAEGYSVSREKKESFPLTVTSAQKNPTAFYLCASSFSQGKEQFFGPGTRLTVL.

V usage is TRBV7-6 and J usage is TRBJ2-2; TCRdb picks TRBD2, but there is no DNA to check that call. Germline V gene lookup returns CDR1 SGHVS and CDR2 FNYEAQ. The CDR3 length is 18 residues. The CDR3 reads CASSLAASGGENTGELFF.

This chain joins TRBV7-2 and TRBJ2-1; TCRdb proposes TRBD2, but this gene call is untestable without DNA. CDR1 is SGHTA and CDR2 is FQGNSA in the germline V gene. This CDR3 comprises 11 residues. The CDR3: CASSAWREQFF.

This CDR3 is CASSHGLDADTQYF. The chain has TRBV3-1 and TRBJ2-3; TCRdb's D gene call, TRBD2, goes unchecked for lack of DNA. The CDR3 consists of 14 residues. Germline-derived CDR1 and CDR2 are LGHDT and YNNKEL (reference sequence).

The V gene is TRBV4-1, the J gene TRBJ2-5; TCRdb's D call, TRBD1, is unchecked because there is no DNA. There are 15 residues in the CDR3. Germline V gives CDR1 MGHRA, CDR2 YSYEKL. The CDR3 protein is CASSSSDRDTETQYF.

The chain joins TRBV6-2 or TRBV6-3 to TRBJ1-1; absent DNA, TCRdb's TRBD1 call cannot be checked. This CDR3 spans 17 amino acids. CDR1 MNHEY and CDR2 SVGEGT come from the germline V gene. CDR3 sequence: CASSYNPVEGGHTEAFF.

The chain couples TRBV9 to TRBJ1-1; TCRdb indicates TRBD1, and absent DNA this call remains unverified. Germline V CDR1 and CDR2: SGDLS, YYNGEE. The CDR3 contains 14 residues. CDR3 in amino acids: CASSVGLGGAEAFF.

The V and J genes are TRBV7-6 and TRBJ2-3; the D call from TCRdb, TRBD2, cannot be confirmed without DNA. The CDR3 length is 17 residues. Germline assignment: CDR1 SGHVS and CDR2 FNYEAQ. Here the CDR3 reads CASSLGPSGGATDTQYF.

The chain couples TRBV29-1 to TRBJ2-7. The CDR3 covers 15 residues. The V gene's germline CDR1 is SQVTM and CDR2 ANQGSEA. CDR3 amino acids: CSVEERRKSSYEQYF.

The CDR3 spells CASSTGSSYEQYF. This chain joins TRBV6-1 and TRBJ2-7; TCRdb outputs TRBD1, but without DNA this stays unchecked. CDR3 length equals 13 residues. From germline, CDR1 is MNHNS and CDR2 SASEGT.

The chain uses TRBV28 and TRBJ2-7. The CDR3 loop spans 14 amino acids. The germline V gene has CDR1 MDHEN and CDR2 SYDVKM. CDR3 protein: CASNLGGSTYEQYF.

The J gene is TRBJ1-2, the V gene TRBV20-1; checking the TCRdb D call of TRBD1 is not possible without DNA. This CDR3 comprises 13 residues. Germline loops: CDR1 DFQATT, CDR2 SNEGSKA (reference sequence). CDR3 protein: CSAPGTGGYGYTF.

V usage is TRBV25-1 and J usage is TRBJ1-4. From germline, CDR1 is MGHDK and CDR2 SYGVNS. The CDR3 spans 16 residues. The CDR3 reads CASSEVGVWANEKLFF.

The V and J genes are TRBV12-3 or TRBV12-4 and TRBJ1-2; the D call from TCRdb, TRBD1, cannot be confirmed without DNA. The CDR3 contains 12 residues. CDR3 protein: CASRGQGGGYTF.

The chain carries TRBV7-6 and TRBJ2-1; absent DNA, TCRdb's TRBD1 call cannot be checked. Germline loops: CDR1 SGHVS, CDR2 FNYEAQ. This CDR3 has 17 amino acids. This CDR3 reads CASSTRAQIRSYNEQFF.

The rearrangement uses TRBV5-1 and TRBJ1-1; checking the TCRdb D call of TRBD1 is not possible without DNA. This CDR3 is built from 15 residues. CDR1 is SGHRS, CDR2 YFSETQ, per germline. CDR3 protein: CASSSTGGANTEAFF.

The chain carries TRBV19 and TRBJ2-5; TCRdb returns TRBD1, unconfirmable since there is no DNA. This CDR3 contains 15 residues. Germline lookup yields CDR1 LNHDA and CDR2 SQIVND (reference sequence). CDR3 amino acids: CASSIRRDYQETQYF.

V usage is TRBV5-6 and J usage is TRBJ2-5; TCRdb indicates TRBD2, and absent DNA this call remains unverified. Germline V gene lookup returns CDR1 SGHDT and CDR2 YYEEEE. This CDR3 contains 16 residues. The CDR3 loop is CASSLLSGGNQETQYF. The variable domain in full, with the rest retrieved from reference TRBV5-6 and TRBJ2-5, is DAGVTQSPTHLIKTRGQQVTLRCSPKSGHDTVSWYQQALGQGPQFIFQYYEEEERQRGNFPDRFSGHQFPNYSSELNVNALLLGDSALYLCASSLLSGGNQETQYFGPGTRLLVL.

The V gene is TRBV5-6, the J gene TRBJ2-1; there is no DNA to check the TCRdb D call of TRBD1. Germline CDR1 reads SGHDT; CDR2 reads YYEEEE. The CDR3 runs 18 residues. This chain's CDR3 is CASSLAGGVSSSYNEQFF. Drawing the rest from reference TRBV5-6 and TRBJ2-1, the complete variable domain is DAGVTQSPTHLIKTRGQQVTLRCSPKSGHDTVSWYQQALGQGPQFIFQYYEEEERQRGNFPDRFSGHQFPNYSSELNVNALLLGDSALYLCASSLAGGVSSSYNEQFFGPGTRLTVL.

The chain combines TRBV2 with TRBJ1-1; lacking DNA, the TRBD1 call made by TCRdb goes unchecked. This CDR3 has 13 amino acids. Germline V gene sequence: CDR1 SNHLY, CDR2 FYNNEI. The CDR3 here is CASRDGGWDEAFF.

The J gene is TRBJ1-2, the V gene TRBV10-3; TCRdb's assignment of TRBD1 cannot be checked, as there is no DNA. Germline CDR1 and CDR2: ENHRY and SYGVKD. This CDR3 has 12 amino acids. The CDR3 sequence is CAISPDSHGYTF.

The rearrangement links TRBV29-1 to TRBJ2-2; no DNA is available, so the TRBD1 call from TCRdb remains unchecked. The CDR3 extends over 15 amino acids. Germline V CDR1 and CDR2: SQVTM, ANQGSEA. The CDR3 here is CSVEGGQGIVGELFF.

The chain links TRBV29-1 to TRBJ2-1; TCRdb returns TRBD1, unconfirmable since there is no DNA. The CDR3 extends over 12 amino acids. The germline CDR1 and CDR2 sequences are SQVTM and ANQGSEA. CDR3 sequence: CSVEGPWNEQFF.